The entry below gives a single T cell receptor beta chain sequence along with its context. The sample has other DNA sequences that encode this CDR3 too. The sample originates from a study of CD8+ T cells in alopecia areata. Following RNA extraction, reverse transcription yielded cDNA that acted as the sequencing template. Data came from immunoSEQ multiplex PCR; TCRdb stores just in-frame clones and leaves some out. This table holds roughly 120,000 clones, about 61% found once. The material sequenced was CD4+ T cells sorted from blood. This clonotype was obtained from a human donor in good health.

The CDR3 is CSAENTEAFF. The CDR3 DNA reads as TGCAGCGCCGAAAACACTGAAGCTTTCTTT. The J gene is TRBJ1-1, the V gene TRBV29-1; D gene unclear. CDR3 size: 10 residues. V gave up 7 bases and J gave up 2 bases, with 5 bases separating them. Germline V gene lookup returns CDR1 SQVTM and CDR2 ANQGSEA.